Included here is one T cell receptor beta chain sequence, with context. This specimen belongs to a study of blood T cell repertoires in COVID-19. Per the study methods: Estimation of nucleated cell counts was performed using reference gene primer amplification. This table comes from immunoSEQ multiplex PCR, and its TCRdb copy is limited to in-frame clones, with some not included. V, J and clone size are taken as reported in that table, and D and trimming were inferred from the DNA itself. The sample contains under 250,000 clones, about 80% of which appear only once. CDR3 length equals 14 residues. CDR1 is SGHTA, CDR2 FQGNSA, per germline. Trimming took 5 bases from V and 6 from J, leaving 14 bases between them.

This sequence joins TRBV7-2 and TRBJ2-1, with a weak D call TRBD2 (5 bases). This receptor was taken from a man aged 50 or older with active or convalescent COVID-19. The specimen sequenced was peripheral blood. Written as DNA, the CDR3 is TGTGCCAGCAGCCCGGGAATAGCCGGCAATGAGCAGTTCTTC. Residues: CASSPGIAGNEQFF.